The T cell receptor beta chain under discussion was sequenced for a study of blood T cells in healthy people across ages. Turning to the study itself: Per two T cells, template switching captured roughly one barcoded beta molecule.

The V gene end was trimmed by 3 bases and the J gene end by 6 bases; junction bases not matched to a gene: 4. The CDR3 covers 14 residues. CDR1 SGHTA and CDR2 FQGNSA come from the germline V gene. Using a J-beta primer mix together with a sample-barcoded 5' primer, a second PCR was run for roughly 6 to 12 cycles. A single record per CDR3 protein comes from TCRdb applying MiXCR to the 5' RACE reads. This table has 1.5 million to 1.9 million distinct CDR3 sequences, less than 45% appearing once. This clonotype appeared many times. The rearrangement joins TRBV7-2 to TRBJ2-1; 8 bases are shared with TRBD2. Sequencing input: blood. The sequence came from a woman between 18 and 29 years old in good health. The CDR3 loop is CASSFTGGLNEQFF. As DNA, the CDR3 is TGTGCCAGCAGCTTTACGGGGGGGCTCAATGAGCAGTTCTTC.